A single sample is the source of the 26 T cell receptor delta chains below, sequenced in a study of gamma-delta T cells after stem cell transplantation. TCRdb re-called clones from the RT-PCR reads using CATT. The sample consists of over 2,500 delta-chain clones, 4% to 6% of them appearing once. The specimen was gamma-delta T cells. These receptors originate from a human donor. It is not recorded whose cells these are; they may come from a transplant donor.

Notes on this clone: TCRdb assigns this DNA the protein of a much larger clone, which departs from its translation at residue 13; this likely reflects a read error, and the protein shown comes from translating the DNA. CDR3: CACDAVKGDTPITTDKLIF. The DNA of the CDR3 is TGTGCCTGTGACGCCGTTAAGGGGGATACGCCTATTACCACCGATAAACTCATCTTT. V gene TRDV2 combines with J gene TRDJ1, with 10 bases lining up with TRDD3. The germline CDR1 and CDR2 sequences are GEAIGNYY and EKD. Trimming cost V 3 bases and J 1 base; bases outside gene matches: 16. The CDR3 contains 19 residues.

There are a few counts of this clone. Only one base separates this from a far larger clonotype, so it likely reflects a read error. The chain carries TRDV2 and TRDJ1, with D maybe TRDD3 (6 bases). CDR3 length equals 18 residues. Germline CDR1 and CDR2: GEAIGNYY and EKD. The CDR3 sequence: CARDTALSYHWEVGRLIF. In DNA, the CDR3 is TGTGCCCGTGACACCGCTCTCTCATACCACTGGGAGGTAGGAAGACTCATCTTT.

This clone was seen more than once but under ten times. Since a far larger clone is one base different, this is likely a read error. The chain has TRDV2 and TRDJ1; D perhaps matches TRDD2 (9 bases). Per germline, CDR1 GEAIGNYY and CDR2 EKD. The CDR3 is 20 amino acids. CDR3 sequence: CACGTLPTTRDTRGTDKLIF. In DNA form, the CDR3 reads TGTGCCTGTGGCACCCTTCCTACGACCCGGGATACGCGGGGAACCGATAAACTCATCTTT.

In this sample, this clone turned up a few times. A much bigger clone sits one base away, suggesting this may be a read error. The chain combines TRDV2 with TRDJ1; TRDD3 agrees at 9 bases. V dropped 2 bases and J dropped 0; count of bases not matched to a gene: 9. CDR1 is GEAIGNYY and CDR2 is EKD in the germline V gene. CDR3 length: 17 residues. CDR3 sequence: CACDRVGDKKYTDKLIF. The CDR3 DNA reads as TGTGCCTGTGACAGGGTGGGGGATAAGAAGTACACCGATAAACTCATCTTT.

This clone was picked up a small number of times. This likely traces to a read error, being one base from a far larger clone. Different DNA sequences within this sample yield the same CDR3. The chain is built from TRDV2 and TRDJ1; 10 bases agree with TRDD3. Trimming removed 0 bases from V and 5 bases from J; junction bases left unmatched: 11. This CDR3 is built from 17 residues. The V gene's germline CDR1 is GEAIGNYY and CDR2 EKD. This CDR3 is CACDTVLGDRGTDKLIF. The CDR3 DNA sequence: TGTGCCTGTGACACCGTCCTGGGGGATAGGGGCACTGATAAACTCATCTTT.

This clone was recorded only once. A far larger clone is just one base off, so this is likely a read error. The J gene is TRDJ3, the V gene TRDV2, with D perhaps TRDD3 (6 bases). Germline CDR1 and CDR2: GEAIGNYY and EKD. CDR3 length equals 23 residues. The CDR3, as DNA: TGTGCCTGTGACACCGTCCCTGGCGATTTGGGGGTCCGTGCCTCCTGGGACGCCCGACAGATGTTTTTC. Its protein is CACDTVPGDLGVRASWDARQMFF.

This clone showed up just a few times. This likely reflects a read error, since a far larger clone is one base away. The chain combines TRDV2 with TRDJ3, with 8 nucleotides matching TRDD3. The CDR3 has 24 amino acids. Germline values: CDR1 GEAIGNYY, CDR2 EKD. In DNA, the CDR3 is TGTGCCTGTGACAGCGTATCCCGTGGGGGATCTCCGTCTCGAAGCTCCCGGGACACCCGACAGATGTTTTTC. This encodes CACDSVSRGGSPSRSSRDTRQMFF.

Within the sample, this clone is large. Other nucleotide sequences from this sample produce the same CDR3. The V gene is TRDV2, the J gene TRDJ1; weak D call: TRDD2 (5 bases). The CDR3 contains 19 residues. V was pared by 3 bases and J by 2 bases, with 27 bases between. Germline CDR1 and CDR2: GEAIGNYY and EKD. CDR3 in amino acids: CACDPIPPRGTPSTDKLIF. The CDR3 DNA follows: TGTGCCTGTGACCCGATTCCTCCAAGGGGTACCCCTTCTACCGATAAACTCATCTTT.

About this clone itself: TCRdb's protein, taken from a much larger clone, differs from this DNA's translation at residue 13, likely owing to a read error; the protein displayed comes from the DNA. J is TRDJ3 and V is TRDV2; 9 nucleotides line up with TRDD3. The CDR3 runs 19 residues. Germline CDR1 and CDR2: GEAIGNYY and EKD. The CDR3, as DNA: TGTGCCTGTGACGCTACTGGGGGACCCAGCTCCTGGGGCACCCGACAGATGTTTTTC. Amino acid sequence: CACDATGGPSSWGTRQMFF.

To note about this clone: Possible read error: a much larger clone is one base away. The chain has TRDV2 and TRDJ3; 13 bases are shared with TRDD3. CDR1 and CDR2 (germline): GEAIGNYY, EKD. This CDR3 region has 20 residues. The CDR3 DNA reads TGTGCCTGTGACACATTACTGGGGGATACGCCGATCCGGGACACCCGACAGGTGTTTTTC. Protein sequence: CACDTLLGDTPIRDTRQVFF.

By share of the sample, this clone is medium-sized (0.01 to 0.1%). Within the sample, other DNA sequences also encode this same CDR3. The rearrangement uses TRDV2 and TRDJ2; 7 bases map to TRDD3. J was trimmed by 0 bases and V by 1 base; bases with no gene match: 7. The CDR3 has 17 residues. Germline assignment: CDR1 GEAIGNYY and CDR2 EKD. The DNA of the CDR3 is TGTGCCTGTGACACGCTGGGGGGCCCTTCTTTGACAGCACAACTCTTCTTT. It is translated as CACDTLGGPSLTAQLFF.

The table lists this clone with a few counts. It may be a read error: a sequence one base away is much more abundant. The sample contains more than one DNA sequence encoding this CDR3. The CDR3 loop reads CALGELGGGYAATDKLIF. The CDR3 coding sequence is TGTGCTCTTGGGGAACTTGGTGGGGGATACGCGGCCACCGATAAACTCATCTTC. The chain employs TRDV1 and TRDJ1, with 11 bases lining up with TRDD3. Germline V gives CDR1 TSWWSYY, CDR2 QGS. The CDR3 is 18 residues long.

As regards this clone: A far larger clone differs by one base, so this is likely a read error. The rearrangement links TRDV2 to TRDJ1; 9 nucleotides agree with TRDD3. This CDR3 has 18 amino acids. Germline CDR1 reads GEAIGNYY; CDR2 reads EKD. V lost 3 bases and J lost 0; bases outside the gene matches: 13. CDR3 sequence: CACDAVLTGGPYTDKLIF. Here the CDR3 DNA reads TGTGCCTGTGACGCCGTTTTAACTGGGGGACCGTACACCGATAAACTCATCTTT.

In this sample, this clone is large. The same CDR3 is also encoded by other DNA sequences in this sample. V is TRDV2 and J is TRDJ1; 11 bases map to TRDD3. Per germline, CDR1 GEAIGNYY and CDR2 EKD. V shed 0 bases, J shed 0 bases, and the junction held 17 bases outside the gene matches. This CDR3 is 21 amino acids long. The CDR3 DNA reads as TGTGCCTGTGACACCGTCGGAGGGTTGTTGGGGGATACGGGGTACACCGATAAACTCATCTTT. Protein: CACDTVGGLLGDTGYTDKLIF.

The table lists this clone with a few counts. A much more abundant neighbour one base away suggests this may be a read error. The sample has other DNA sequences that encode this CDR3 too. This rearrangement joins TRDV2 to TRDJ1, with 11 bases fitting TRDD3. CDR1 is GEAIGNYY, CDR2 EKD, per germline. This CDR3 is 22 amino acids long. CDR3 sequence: CACDTVRFPHLPGGYYTDKLIF. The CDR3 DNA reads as TGCGCCTGTGACACCGTTCGCTTCCCACACCTCCCTGGGGGATACTACACCGATAAACTCATCTTT.

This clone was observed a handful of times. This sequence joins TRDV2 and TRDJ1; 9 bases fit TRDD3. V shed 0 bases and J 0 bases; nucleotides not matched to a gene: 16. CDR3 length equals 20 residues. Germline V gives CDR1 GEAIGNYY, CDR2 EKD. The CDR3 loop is CACDTLTRKTGGPYTDKLIF. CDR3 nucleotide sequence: TGTGCCTGTGACACCTTAACCCGTAAAACTGGGGGACCGTACACCGATAAACTCATCTTT.

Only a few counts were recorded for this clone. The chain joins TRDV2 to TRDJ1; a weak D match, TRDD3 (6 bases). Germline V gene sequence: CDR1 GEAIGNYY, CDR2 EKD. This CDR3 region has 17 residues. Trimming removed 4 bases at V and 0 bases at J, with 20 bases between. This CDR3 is CACDPITGTRYTDKLIF. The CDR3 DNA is TGTGCCTGTGATCCCATCACTGGGACAAGGTACACCGATAAACTCATCTTT.

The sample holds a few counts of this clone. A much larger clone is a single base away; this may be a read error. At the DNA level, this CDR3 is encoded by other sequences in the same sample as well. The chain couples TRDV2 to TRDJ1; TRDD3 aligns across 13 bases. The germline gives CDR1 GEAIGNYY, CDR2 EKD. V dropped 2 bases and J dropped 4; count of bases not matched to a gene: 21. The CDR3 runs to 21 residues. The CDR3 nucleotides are TGTGCCTGTGACAGAGTACTGGGGGATACGCTTGGAGGGAGCCGGGGCGATAAACTCATCTTT. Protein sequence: CACDRVLGDTLGGSRGDKLIF.

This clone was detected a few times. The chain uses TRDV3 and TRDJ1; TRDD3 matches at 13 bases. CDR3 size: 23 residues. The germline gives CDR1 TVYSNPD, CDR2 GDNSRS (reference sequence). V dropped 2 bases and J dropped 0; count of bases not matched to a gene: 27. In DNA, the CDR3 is TGTGCCTTTGACGGATCCATCCCGTACTGGGGGATACGCGGCCGATTATACACCGATAAACTCATCTTT. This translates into CAFDGSIPYWGIRGRLYTDKLIF.

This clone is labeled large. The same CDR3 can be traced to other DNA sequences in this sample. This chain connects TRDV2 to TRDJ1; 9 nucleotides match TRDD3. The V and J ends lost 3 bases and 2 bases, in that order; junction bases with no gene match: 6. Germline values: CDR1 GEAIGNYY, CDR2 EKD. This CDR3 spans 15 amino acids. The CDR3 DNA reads TGTGCCTGTGACGCCCTGGGGGATGGTACCGATAAACTCATCTTT. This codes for CACDALGDGTDKLIF.

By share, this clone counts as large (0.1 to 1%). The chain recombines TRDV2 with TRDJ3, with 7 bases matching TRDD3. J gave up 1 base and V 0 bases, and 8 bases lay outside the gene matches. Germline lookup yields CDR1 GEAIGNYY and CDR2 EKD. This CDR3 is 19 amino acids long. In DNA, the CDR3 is TGTGCCTGTGACACCGCGGCTGGGGGTACTTCCTGGGACACCCGACAGATGTTTTTC. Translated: CACDTAAGGTSWDTRQMFF.

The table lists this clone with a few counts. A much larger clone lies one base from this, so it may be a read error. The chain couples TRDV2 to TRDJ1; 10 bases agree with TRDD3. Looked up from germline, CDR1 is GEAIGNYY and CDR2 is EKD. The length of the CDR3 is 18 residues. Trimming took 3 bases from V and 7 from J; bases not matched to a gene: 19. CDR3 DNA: TGTGCCTGTGACGCCGTTGTCAAAACTGGGGGATTGTTTGGTAAACTCATCTTT. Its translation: CACDAVVKTGGLFGKLIF.

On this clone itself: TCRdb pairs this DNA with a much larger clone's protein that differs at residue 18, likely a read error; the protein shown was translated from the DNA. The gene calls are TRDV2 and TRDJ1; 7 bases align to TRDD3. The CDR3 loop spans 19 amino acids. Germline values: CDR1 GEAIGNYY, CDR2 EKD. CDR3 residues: CACDTIGAGDKLWSDKLTF. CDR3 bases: TGTGCCTGTGACACCATCGGAGCTGGGGATAAACTTTGGTCCGATAAACTCACCTTT.

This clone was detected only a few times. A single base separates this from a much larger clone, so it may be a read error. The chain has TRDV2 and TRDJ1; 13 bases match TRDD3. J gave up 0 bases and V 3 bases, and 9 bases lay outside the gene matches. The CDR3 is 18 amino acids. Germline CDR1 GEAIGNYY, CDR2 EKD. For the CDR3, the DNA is TGTGCCTGTGACTCTCTACTGGGGGATACGAGGTACACCGATAAACTCATCTTT. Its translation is CACDSLLGDTRYTDKLIF.

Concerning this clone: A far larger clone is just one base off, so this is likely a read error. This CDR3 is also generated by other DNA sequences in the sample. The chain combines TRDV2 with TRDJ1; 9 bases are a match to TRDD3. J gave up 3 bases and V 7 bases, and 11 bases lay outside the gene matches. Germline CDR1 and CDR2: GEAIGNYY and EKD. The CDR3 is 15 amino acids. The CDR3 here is CACERLGDTPDKLIF. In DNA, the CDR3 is TGTGCCTGCGAAAGACTGGGGGACACCCCCGATAAACTCATCTTT.

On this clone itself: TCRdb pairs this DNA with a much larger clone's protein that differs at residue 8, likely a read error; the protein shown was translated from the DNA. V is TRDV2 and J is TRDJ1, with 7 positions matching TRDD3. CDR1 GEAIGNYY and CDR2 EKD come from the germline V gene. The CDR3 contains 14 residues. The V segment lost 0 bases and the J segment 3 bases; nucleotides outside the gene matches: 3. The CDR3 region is CACDTLGAADKLIF. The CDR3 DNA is TGTGCCTGTGACACCCTGGGGGCGGCCGATAAACTCATCTTT.